The 23 T cell receptor beta chains reported below all come from one sample, sequenced in a study of OX40 agonist ivuxolimab in advanced cancers. Measured with immunoSEQ multiplex PCR; TCRdb has only the in-frame clones, and not every one. Here the sample spans some 96,000 clones, around nine tenths being singletons. The sequences come from CD4+ or CD8+ T cells sorted from blood, collected in a trial of the OX40 agonist ivuxolimab. All receptors come from an adult with an advanced solid tumor such as melanoma, head and neck, liver or kidney cancer.

In this sample, this clone turned up once. The gene calls are TRBV7-2 and TRBJ1-6; 7 bases match TRBD1. Looked up from germline, CDR1 is SGHTA and CDR2 is FQGNSA. This CDR3 has 16 residues. The ends lost 3 bases at V and 7 bases at J; junction bases unmatched: 9. Here the CDR3 reads CASSLKRAGGNSPLHF. CDR3 DNA: TGTGCCAGCAGCTTGAAACGGGCAGGGGGAAATTCACCCCTCCACTTT.

The chain combines TRBV5-5 with TRBJ1-3; TRBD1 is a possible D gene (6 bases). Per germline, CDR1 SGHKS and CDR2 YYEKEE (reference sequence). Trimming pared 2 bases from V and 4 bases from J, leaving 16 bases between. The length of the CDR3 is 16 residues. Written as DNA, the CDR3 is TGTGCCAGCAGCTTAAGAGTGGGGGGGCGAGGAAACACCATATATTTT. As protein: CASSLRVGGRGNTIYF.

The CDR3: CASRTPPTDTQYF. The DNA of the CDR3 is TGTGCCTCCAGGACTCCCCCGACAGATACGCAGTATTTT. The chain recombines TRBV10-3 with TRBJ2-3; perhaps TRBD2 as D (5 bases). The CDR3 is 13 residues long. Between the trimmed V and J ends, which lost 11 bases and 3 bases, there was a span of 15 bases. CDR1 and CDR2 from the germline V gene are ENHRY and SYGVKD.

The genes are TRBV11-2 and TRBJ2-1, with D uncertain. The germline gives CDR1 SGHAT, CDR2 FQNNGV. V was clipped by 2 bases and J by 6 bases, with 14 bases between them. The CDR3 is made up of 15 amino acids. The CDR3 loop is CASSLMPTRGNEQFF. CDR3 in DNA: TGTGCCAGCAGCTTAATGCCGACTCGCGGCAATGAGCAGTTCTTC.

The chain joins TRBV29-1 to TRBJ1-1, with D perhaps matching TRBD1 (6 bases). Trimming shortened V by 4 bases and J by 2 bases, and 14 bases separated the two germline ends. Germline assignment: CDR1 SQVTM and CDR2 ANQGSEA. This CDR3 contains 14 residues. The CDR3 protein is CSVGPGQTNTEAFF. The CDR3 nucleotides read TGCAGCGTTGGGCCGGGACAAACCAACACTGAAGCTTTCTTT.

The J gene is TRBJ1-1, the V gene TRBV5-1; 7 nucleotides line up with TRBD1. The CDR3 spans 15 residues. Germline CDR1 is SGHRS and CDR2 is YFSETQ. The V gene end was trimmed by 2 bases and the J gene end by 2 bases; junction bases not matched to a gene: 6. The CDR3 is CASSLGTDFNTEAFF. DNA of the CDR3: TGCGCCAGCAGCTTAGGGACAGACTTTAACACTGAAGCTTTCTTT.

The V call is TRBV6-1, the J call TRBJ1-2, with a tentative D call TRBD1 (5 bases). Germline lookup yields CDR1 MNHNS and CDR2 SASEGT. Trimming pared 0 bases from V and 5 bases from J, leaving 13 bases between. This CDR3 is built from 15 residues. This CDR3 reads CASSEARGPLYGYTF. The CDR3 nucleotides are TGTGCCAGCAGTGAAGCGAGGGGCCCTCTTTATGGCTACACCTTC.

This clone was found once. V is TRBV6-1 and J is TRBJ2-1; D remains unclear. Germline lookup yields CDR1 MNHNS and CDR2 SASEGT. This CDR3 spans 15 amino acids. Trimming stripped 6 bases from V and 4 bases from J, with 16 bases between. CDR3 DNA sequence: TGTGCCAGCAGGGACGGACCCCAAGGATACAATGAGCAGTTCTTC. It codes for CASRDGPQGYNEQFF.

This rearrangement joins TRBV5-1 to TRBJ1-1; the match to TRBD1 covers 8 bases. CDR1 is SGHRS, CDR2 YFSETQ, per germline. V lost 0 bases and J lost 0; bases outside the gene matches: 4. The CDR3 is made up of 16 amino acids. For the CDR3, the DNA is TGCGCCAGCAGCTTGGGGACAGGGTTAATGAACACTGAAGCTTTCTTT. This translates into CASSLGTGLMNTEAFF.

This chain uses TRBV6-1 with TRBJ1-4; maybe TRBD1 (6 bases). The V and J ends lost 10 bases and 7 bases respectively, with 13 bases between them. Germline assignment: CDR1 MNHNS and CDR2 SASEGT. The CDR3 loop spans 12 amino acids. CDR3 DNA: TGTGCCACCGACAGGAAAGGTGAAAAACTGTTTTTT. Its translation: CATDRKGEKLFF.

V gene TRBV19 combines with J gene TRBJ2-3, with a possible D match to TRBD1 (6 bases). Trimming pared 5 bases from V and 3 bases from J, leaving 9 bases between. The CDR3 is 13 amino acids. The germline V gene encodes CDR1 LNHDA and CDR2 SQIVND (reference sequence). This CDR3 reads CASSHQGTDTQYF. The DNA for the CDR3 is TGTGCCAGTAGTCACCAGGGGACAGATACGCAGTATTTT.

The V gene is TRBV6-5, the J gene TRBJ2-7, with D possibly being TRBD1 or TRBD2 (6 bases each). CDR3 size: 16 residues. Deletions cut 0 bases from V and 1 base from J, with 13 bases between. From germline, CDR1 is MNHEY and CDR2 SVGAGI. CDR3 region: CASSYSVGGGSYEQYF. CDR3 sequence (DNA): TGTGCCAGCAGTTACTCGGTTGGAGGGGGGTCCTACGAGCAGTACTTC.

The chain joins TRBV19 to TRBJ1-1; TRBD1 agrees at 8 bases. The germline V gene has CDR1 LNHDA and CDR2 SQIVND (reference sequence). Trimming removed 6 bases from V and 2 bases from J; junction bases left unmatched: 5. The CDR3 extends over 14 amino acids. The CDR3 region is CASRLDRANTEAFF. The CDR3 DNA follows: TGTGCCAGTAGGCTGGACAGGGCAAACACTGAAGCTTTCTTT.

The V call is TRBV7-9, the J call TRBJ1-5; D is uncertain. In germline, CDR1 is SEHNR, CDR2 FQNEAQ (reference sequence). This CDR3 contains 15 residues. The germline V and J ends were trimmed by 3 bases and 0 bases, with 9 bases remaining between them. This CDR3 reads CASSLGDNSNQPQHF. As DNA, the CDR3 is TGTGCCAGCAGCTTGGGTGACAATAGCAATCAGCCCCAGCATTTT.

CDR3 DNA sequence: TGTGCCAGCAGTGTAGGCTCAGGCAGCTACAATGAGCAGTTCTTC. Translation gives CASSVGSGSYNEQFF. The chain couples TRBV2 to TRBJ2-1, with D uncertain. The CDR3 is 15 amino acids. The germline V and J ends were trimmed by 4 bases and 3 bases, with 13 bases remaining between them. Germline V gene lookup returns CDR1 SNHLY and CDR2 FYNNEI.

This clone was seen a few times. The gene calls are TRBV7-2 and TRBJ1-2, with D possibly TRBD1 on 5 matching bases. Between the trimmed V and J ends, which lost 3 bases and 5 bases, there was a span of 10 bases. This CDR3 spans 13 amino acids. Germline V lookup: CDR1 SGHTA, CDR2 FQGNSA. The CDR3 nucleotides read TGTGCCAGCAGCTTCGGGGGAAGGTATGGCTACACCTTC. It codes for CASSFGGRYGYTF. The whole variable domain, filled in from reference TRBV7-2 and TRBJ1-2, reads GAGVSQSPSNKVTEKGKDVELRCDPISGHTALYWYRQSLGQGLEFLIYFQGNSAPDKSGLPSDRFSAERTGGSVSTLTIQRTQQEDSAVYLCASSFGGRYGYTFGSGTRLTVV.

The J gene is TRBJ2-5, the V gene TRBV5-1; D call uncertain. The CDR3 is 16 residues long. The germline V gene encodes CDR1 SGHRS and CDR2 YFSETQ. V was pared by 0 bases and J by 0 bases, with 12 bases between. This CDR3 reads CASSLGLVSYQETQYF. For the CDR3, the DNA is TGCGCCAGCAGCTTGGGTTTAGTTTCGTACCAAGAGACCCAGTACTTC.

The rearrangement joins TRBV5-1 to TRBJ2-3; D uncertain. Germline CDR1 and CDR2: SGHRS and YFSETQ. Trimming removed 0 bases from V and 0 bases from J, with 8 bases in between. There are 15 residues in the CDR3. Here the CDR3 reads CASSLAGQSTDTQYF. In DNA form, the CDR3 reads TGCGCCAGCAGCTTGGCCGGGCAAAGCACAGATACGCAGTATTTT. The entire variable domain, with the rest obtained from reference TRBV5-1 and TRBJ2-3, is as follows: KAGVTQTPRYLIKTRGQQVTLSCSPISGHRSVSWYQQTPGQGLQFLFEYFSETQRNKGNFPGRFSGRQFSNSRSEMNVSTLELGDSALYLCASSLAGQSTDTQYFGPGTRLTVL.

The chain recombines TRBV5-1 with TRBJ1-2, with 8 bases that match TRBD1. After removal of 1 base from V and 8 bases from J, the junction contained 10 bases not matched to a gene. CDR3 length: 15 residues. The germline CDR1 and CDR2 sequences are SGHRS and YFSETQ. This CDR3 reads CASSLISGQVVGYTF. CDR3 in DNA: TGCGCCAGCAGCTTGATTTCGGGACAGGTCGTAGGCTACACCTTC.

The genes are TRBV7-2 and TRBJ1-6, with unresolved D. The V end was cut by 5 bases, the J end by 0 bases, with 8 bases between. Germline values: CDR1 SGHTA, CDR2 FQGNSA. The CDR3 is made up of 15 amino acids. The CDR3 DNA follows: TGTGCCAGCAGCCCCGAGAGCTCCTATAATTCACCCCTCCACTTT. This encodes CASSPESSYNSPLHF.

The V gene is TRBV4-2, the J gene TRBJ2-3; tentatively, D is TRBD2 (7 bases). The CDR3 length is 18 residues. CDR1 is LGHNA, CDR2 YNFKEQ, per germline. The V end was cut by 8 bases, the J end by 4 bases, with 28 bases between. CDR3 loop: CASLPGGRGATAADTQYF. The CDR3 nucleotides read TGTGCCAGCCTCCCCGGGGGGCGGGGAGCTACAGCGGCAGATACGCAGTATTTT.

The chain has TRBV19 and TRBJ2-7; the match to TRBD2 covers 7 bases. The germline CDR1 and CDR2 sequences are LNHDA and SQIVND (reference sequence). The V and J ends lost 3 bases and 4 bases, in that order; junction bases with no gene match: 6. The CDR3 length is 14 residues. CDR3 residues: CASSIGPGGYEQYF. DNA of the CDR3: TGTGCCAGTAGTATTGGGCCGGGAGGATACGAGCAGTACTTC. Based on the CDR3 plus reference TRBV19 and TRBJ2-7, the full variable domain is DGGITQSPKYLFRKEGQNVTLSCEQNLNHDAMYWYRQDPGQGLRLIYYSQIVNDFQKGDIAEGYSVSREKKESFPLTVTSAQKNPTAFYLCASSIGPGGYEQYFGPGTRLTVT.

The V call is TRBV18, the J call TRBJ2-7; D gene unclear. With 3 bases removed from V and 0 bases from J, the gap between germline ends came to 9 bases. The germline V gene has CDR1 KGHSH and CDR2 LQKENI. The CDR3 totals 14 residues. CDR3 in DNA: TGTGCCAGCTCACCCCAGGCCACCTCCTACGAGCAGTACTTC. Its translation is CASSPQATSYEQYF. Based on the CDR3 plus reference TRBV18 and TRBJ2-7, the full variable domain is NAGVMQNPRHLVRRRGQEARLRCSPMKGHSHVYWYRQLPEEGLKFMVYLQKENIIDESGMPKERFSAEFPKEGPSILRIQQVVRGDSAAYFCASSPQATSYEQYFGPGTRLTVT.